The 12 T cell receptor beta chains in this list originate from one sample, sequenced in a study of cytomegalovirus exposure and HLA in healthy donors. Use of 60 Vbeta and 13 Jbeta primers characterized the PCR. Repertoires were generated with immunoSEQ multiplex PCR, while TCRdb's copy carries only in-frame clones and drops some. The top ten hold about 3.1% of the sample, which has some 130,000 clones, more than 70% seen once. The sample consisted of PBMCs. The receptors stem from a man aged 35 to 55 in good health and CMV-seronegative.

This clone appeared a few times. The chain combines TRBV9 with TRBJ1-4; 8 bases match TRBD1. The CDR3 loop spans 16 amino acids. V was clipped by 6 bases and J by 0 bases; unmatched bases: 7. Germline CDR1 is SGDLS and CDR2 is YYNGEE. The CDR3 DNA reads as TGTGCCAGCACCATCGGGACAGGCGCAACTAATGAAAAACTGTTTTTT. Protein: CASTIGTGATNEKLFF.

The V and J genes are TRBV7-2 and TRBJ1-1, with D perhaps TRBD1 (6 bases). This CDR3 is 16 amino acids long. V lost 5 bases, J lost 0 bases, and 16 bases lay in between. CDR1 and CDR2 (germline): SGHTA, FQGNSA. The CDR3 DNA sequence: TGTGCCAGCAGCCTAAGAGGCAGGGGTCTGAACACTGAAGCTTTCTTT. Its protein is CASSLRGRGLNTEAFF. Combining the CDR3 with reference TRBV7-2 and TRBJ1-1 gives the whole variable domain GAGVSQSPSNKVTEKGKDVELRCDPISGHTALYWYRQSLGQGLEFLIYFQGNSAPDKSGLPSDRFSAERTGGSVSTLTIQRTQQEDSAVYLCASSLRGRGLNTEAFFGQGTRLTVV.

This chain connects TRBV28 to TRBJ1-2; a weak D match, TRBD1 (5 bases). Trimming cost V 5 bases and J 4 bases, with 14 bases left between them. Germline V lookup: CDR1 MDHEN, CDR2 SYDVKM. The CDR3 loop spans 14 amino acids. For the CDR3, the DNA is TGTGCCAGCAGTGGAGCGGGACCATCCTATGGCTACACCTTC. Protein sequence: CASSGAGPSYGYTF.

The J gene is TRBJ2-2, the V gene TRBV4-2; 11 nucleotides match TRBD1. The germline V gene encodes CDR1 LGHNA and CDR2 YNFKEQ. The CDR3 length is 17 residues. V was clipped by 4 bases and J by 3 bases; unmatched bases: 7. The CDR3 region is CASSPTGQGADTGELFF. The CDR3, as DNA: TGTGCCAGCAGCCCAACCGGACAGGGGGCAGACACCGGGGAGCTGTTTTTT.

DNA of the CDR3: TGTGCCAGCACCCCGGGACAGGGGGGACATGAGCAGTTCTTC. Translating it yields CASTPGQGGHEQFF. The genes are TRBV11-3 and TRBJ2-1; 11 bases match TRBD1. CDR1 SGHNT and CDR2 YENEEA come from the germline V gene. The V segment lost 7 bases and the J segment 8 bases; nucleotides outside the gene matches: 7. This CDR3 contains 14 residues.

The V and J genes are TRBV11-2 and TRBJ1-5; weak D call: TRBD1 (5 bases). This CDR3 has 17 residues. V lost 0 bases and J 3 bases, leaving 15 bases between the germline ends. The germline V gene has CDR1 SGHAT and CDR2 FQNNGV. The CDR3 region has the DNA TGTGCCAGCAGCTTAGATGCGGGGAGGGGAGTCAATCAGCCCCAGCATTTT. This codes for CASSLDAGRGVNQPQHF.

V usage is TRBV27 and J usage is TRBJ2-5, with TRBD2 identical over 9 bases. The germline V gene has CDR1 MNHEY and CDR2 SMNVEV (reference sequence). V was pared by 6 bases and J by 5 bases, with 10 bases of the junction left unmatched. The CDR3 runs to 15 residues. DNA for the CDR3: TGTGCCAGCAGCACACTTAGCGGGAGAGGTGAGACCCAGTACTTC. Its protein product is CASSTLSGRGETQYF.

Worth noting for this clone: Other DNA sequences in the same sample also yield this CDR3. This rearrangement joins TRBV18 to TRBJ1-5; 7 bases are a match to TRBD1. Trimming cost V 2 bases and J 2 bases; bases outside gene matches: 0. In germline, CDR1 is KGHSH, CDR2 LQKENI. The length of the CDR3 is 14 residues. CDR3 loop: CASSPTGGNQPQHF. For the CDR3, the DNA is TGTGCCAGCTCACCAACAGGGGGCAATCAGCCCCAGCATTTT.

CDR3 sequence reads: CASSLDGQGRAFF. DNA of the CDR3: TGTGCCAGCAGCTTAGATGGGCAGGGAAGGGCTTTCTTT. This sequence joins TRBV7-2 and TRBJ1-1, with D possibly matching TRBD1 (5 bases). Germline V lookup: CDR1 SGHTA, CDR2 FQGNSA. V gave up 1 base and J gave up 11 bases, with 14 bases separating them. This CDR3 is 13 amino acids long.

The V and J genes are TRBV6-1 and TRBJ1-1, with 8 positions matching TRBD1. There are 13 residues in the CDR3. The germline V gene has CDR1 MNHNS and CDR2 SASEGT. Unmatched junction bases numbered 3, after V lost 3 bases and J lost 6 bases. This CDR3 is CASSDRGQSEAFF. CDR3 DNA sequence: TGTGCCAGCAGTGACAGGGGGCAATCTGAAGCTTTCTTT.

The chain carries TRBV11-2 and TRBJ1-2; 9 nucleotides match TRBD1. The CDR3 loop spans 15 amino acids. The germline CDR1 and CDR2 sequences are SGHAT and FQNNGV. Trimming cost V 5 bases and J 7 bases; bases outside gene matches: 11. CDR3 sequence reads: CASSPWTGAFSGYTF. DNA for the CDR3: TGTGCCAGCAGCCCCTGGACAGGGGCGTTTAGTGGCTACACCTTC.

V is TRBV11-3 and J is TRBJ1-2; unclear D gene. Trimming removed 0 bases at V and 5 bases at J, with 7 bases between. This CDR3 region has 13 residues. The germline gives CDR1 SGHNT, CDR2 YENEEA. CDR3: CASSLDSGYGYTF. CDR3 in DNA: TGTGCCAGCAGCTTAGATTCGGGGTATGGCTACACCTTC.